This TCR beta chain was recorded in a study of cytomegalovirus exposure and HLA in healthy donors. General study results and limits: A missense DCLRE1C variant was associated with V- and J-gene trimming of TCR beta chains in a later analysis, and an independent cohort replicated the association. Relative to equally common others, HLA-associated TCR beta chains showed greater clonal expansion in a later analysis. Cytomegalovirus association was listed for about 160 TCR beta chains.

It was with 60 Vbeta and 13 Jbeta primers that the PCR ran. Clones were read by immunoSEQ multiplex PCR, and TCRdb kept only the in-frame ones, dropping some. The table lists about 140,000 clones, 76% of them singletons. The trim removed 1 base at V and 2 bases at J, leaving 8 bases unmatched. The germline V gene has CDR1 MGHRA and CDR2 YSYEKL. The length of the CDR3 is 19 residues. This clone was detected only once. As yet, its antigen is unknown. Sequenced sample: PBMCs. The J gene is TRBJ1-6, the V gene TRBV4-1; 10 nucleotides match TRBD1. The sequence was obtained from a woman aged 40 to 50 in good health and CMV-seronegative. The CDR3 protein is CASSQGTGGGPPYNSPLHF. The CDR3 DNA sequence: TGCGCCAGCAGCCAAGGGACAGGGGGTGGGCCCCCCTATAATTCACCCCTCCACTTT.